This TCR beta chain was sequenced in a study of T cells after yellow fever vaccination. Study in general: Preparation used SMART-Seq v4 Ultra Low Input for the low-cell-number fractions. Points from the study as a whole: When the response was secondary, it was weaker but reached its peak faster, day 5 versus 15. Detected again after the booster were most primary-vaccination clones, at 95% to 98% CD4 and more than 70% CD8.

Germline V gene lookup returns CDR1 DFQATT and CDR2 SNEGSKA (reference sequence). V was pared by 1 base and J by 0 bases, with 20 bases between. The CDR3 consists of 18 residues. This clonotype was counted at least ten times. What it binds is unknown. MiXCR was run by TCRdb on the 5' RACE reads, yielding one entry per CDR3 protein. The repertoire consists of hundreds of thousands of distinct CDR3 sequences, with 8.7% occurring once and the leading ten covering over 15%. The receptor's source is a man between 18 and 35 years old who received the YFV17D yellow fever vaccine. The sequences come from PBMCs, collected on the day of the first yellow fever vaccination. This sequence joins TRBV20-1 and TRBJ2-3, with TRBD2 as a possible D gene (6 bases). CDR3 sequence reads: CSARVLPGLPSSTDTQYF. CDR3 coding DNA: TGCAGTGCTAGAGTCCTACCGGGACTCCCCTCGAGCACAGATACGCAGTATTTT.